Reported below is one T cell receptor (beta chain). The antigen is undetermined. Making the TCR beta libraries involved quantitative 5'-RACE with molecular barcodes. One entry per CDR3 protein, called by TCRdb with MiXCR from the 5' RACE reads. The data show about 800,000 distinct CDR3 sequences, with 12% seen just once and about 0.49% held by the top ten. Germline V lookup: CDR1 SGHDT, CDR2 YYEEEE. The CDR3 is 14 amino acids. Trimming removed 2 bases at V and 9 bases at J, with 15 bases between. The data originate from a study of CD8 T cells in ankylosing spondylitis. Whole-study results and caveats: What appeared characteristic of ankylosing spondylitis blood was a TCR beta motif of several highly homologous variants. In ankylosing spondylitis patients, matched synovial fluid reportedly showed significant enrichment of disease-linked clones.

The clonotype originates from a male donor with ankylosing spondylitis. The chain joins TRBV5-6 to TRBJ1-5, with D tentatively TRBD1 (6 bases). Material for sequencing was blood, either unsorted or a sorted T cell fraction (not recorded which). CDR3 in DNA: TGTGCCAGCAGCTTACGACAGGCCGAAGGGCCCCAGCATTTT. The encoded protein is CASSLRQAEGPQHF.